The 7 T cell receptor beta chains in this list originate from one sample, sequenced in a study of shared clonotypes between healthy human individuals (TCRdb year 2020). CD8 naive samples consisted of CD45RO-negative cells that were positively selected for CCR7, yielding a CD45RA+CCR7+ population without TemRA cells. The library was generated by the immunoSEQ multiplex PCR assay. TCRdb carries this immuneACCESS record with in-frame sequences only. Its versions omit some clonotypes, under half of them owing to an unresolved V gene in the studies checked, with the rest unexplained. This sample gives roughly 2,000,000 clones in total; 93% of them show up just once. Clones ranked in the top ten supply 1.5% to 2% of the sample. Sequencing was carried out using naive CD8+ T cells from PBMCs. The sample's cell subset or site label, decoded: CD45RA+CCR7+. All receptors come from a man in his late teens or twenties in good health. Some clones in this sample may be carry-over from other donors' samples.

J is TRBJ2-2 and V is TRBV7-6; 10 nucleotides line up with TRBD2. Germline trimming cut 5 bases from V and 6 bases from J; bases unmatched to any gene: 9. Per the germline V gene, CDR1 is SGHVS and CDR2 is FNYEAQ. There are 16 residues in the CDR3. CDR3 amino acids: CASSTPSGSASGELFF. For the CDR3, the DNA is TGTGCCAGCAGCACGCCTAGCGGGAGCGCCTCCGGGGAGCTGTTTTTT.

This chain links TRBV7-9 with TRBJ2-5; D is unclear. This CDR3 spans 13 amino acids. Germline CDR1 reads SEHNR; CDR2 reads FQNEAQ (reference sequence). The V gene lost 4 bases and the J gene lost 5 bases, with 11 bases spanning the gap. CDR3 amino acids: CASSSGFGETQYF. In DNA form, the CDR3 reads TGTGCCAGCAGCTCGGGTTTTGGGGAGACCCAGTACTTC.

The rearrangement joins TRBV15 to TRBJ2-2, with D perhaps TRBD2 (6 bases). V gave up 0 bases and J gave up 5 bases, with 7 bases separating them. CDR1 and CDR2 from the germline V gene are LNHNV and YYDKDF (reference sequence). The CDR3 is made up of 14 amino acids. CDR3 sequence (DNA): TGTGCCACCAGCAGAGAGGGGAGGACCGGGGAGCTGTTTTTT. Encoded protein: CATSREGRTGELFF.

The J gene is TRBJ2-6, the V gene TRBV28, with no clear D. This CDR3 region has 14 residues. V was pared by 8 bases and J by 0 bases, with 8 bases between. Looked up from germline, CDR1 is MDHEN and CDR2 is SYDVKM. CDR3 sequence: CASFKGSGANVLTF. The CDR3 DNA sequence: TGTGCCAGCTTTAAGGGCTCTGGGGCCAACGTCCTGACTTTC.

The chain couples TRBV29-1 to TRBJ1-2; D might be TRBD1 (6 bases). Germline assignment: CDR1 SQVTM and CDR2 ANQGSEA. This CDR3 contains 13 residues. V was clipped by 4 bases and J by 5 bases, with 14 bases between them. In DNA, the CDR3 is TGCAGCGTTGCATTGCAGGGGTCGTATGGCTACACCTTC. Translating gives CSVALQGSYGYTF.

This rearrangement joins TRBV28 to TRBJ1-4; no clear D. The V and J ends lost 3 bases and 7 bases respectively, with 15 bases between them. Germline loops: CDR1 MDHEN, CDR2 SYDVKM. The CDR3 spans 15 residues. The CDR3 loop reads CASSLGSERGEKLFF. CDR3 sequence (DNA): TGTGCCAGCAGTTTGGGAAGCGAGAGAGGTGAAAAACTGTTTTTT.

The chain links TRBV28 to TRBJ2-1, with D uncertain. Germline values: CDR1 MDHEN, CDR2 SYDVKM. The CDR3 sequence is 14 residues long. Deletions cut 5 bases from V and 7 bases from J, with 15 bases between. The CDR3 reads CASSPRMFGNEQFF. Written as DNA, the CDR3 is TGTGCCAGCAGTCCACGGATGTTTGGGAATGAGCAGTTCTTC.